This TCR beta chain was retrieved from a study of cytomegalovirus exposure and HLA in healthy donors. Study observations and caveats: Prediction of most subjects' HLA-A and HLA-B alleles by TCR beta sequences was reportedly accurate. Across donors, most TCRs were seen rarely, yet some public ones were widespread.

On this clone: The antigen is not known.

V lost 1 base, J lost 8 bases, and 8 bases stayed unmatched. The germline V gene has CDR1 SGHRS and CDR2 YFSETQ. This CDR3 spans 16 amino acids. A multiplex PCR was run with 60 Vbeta primers and 13 Jbeta primers. Sequencing was performed with immunoSEQ multiplex PCR; in TCRdb, only in-frame clones are kept and a portion is missing. The sample contains just over 150,000 clones, 86% of which appear only once. The chain uses TRBV5-1 and TRBJ2-1; the match to TRBD2 covers 11 bases. The TCR comes from a woman aged 18-29 years in good health and CMV-seronegative. Source material: PBMCs. The CDR3 is CASSLTLAGDIDEQFF. CDR3 bases: TGCGCCAGCAGCTTGACACTAGCGGGAGATATAGATGAGCAGTTCTTC.